This T cell receptor beta chain was sequenced during a study of blood T cell repertoires in COVID-19. About the research overall: COVID-19 samples from acute and convalescent phases originated in the United States, Italy and Spain. Sample material is recorded as cDNA or gDNA derived from T cells, B-cell-depleted T cells, or PBMCs.

CDR1 GTSNPN and CDR2 SVGIG come from the germline V gene (reference sequence). This CDR3 has 14 amino acids. V shed 2 bases, J shed 3 bases, and the junction held 7 bases outside the gene matches. Assay: immunoSEQ multiplex PCR; the TCRdb copy retains only in-frame clones and omits some. The top ten hold approximately 10% of the sample, which has hundreds of thousands of clones, about nine tenths seen once. This chain connects TRBV30 to TRBJ2-7, with 7 bases matching TRBD2. Source material: peripheral blood. The TCR comes from a woman in her 30s with COVID-19, enrolled during active disease. The CDR3 DNA reads TGTGCCTGGAGTCGGACTAGGGCCGACTACGAGCAGTACTTC. Translation: CAWSRTRADYEQYF. The whole variable domain, filled in from reference TRBV30 and TRBJ2-7, reads SQTIHQWPATLVQPVGSPLSLECTVEGTSNPNLYWYRQAAGRGLQLLFYSVGIGQISSEVPQNLSASRPQDRQFILSSKKLLLSDSGFYLCAWSRTRADYEQYFGPGTRLTVT.